The 24 T cell receptor beta chains reported below all come from one sample, sequenced in a study of OX40 agonist ivuxolimab in advanced cancers. The method was immunoSEQ multiplex PCR; TCRdb's version includes in-frame clones alone and lacks a portion of them. The table lists more than 50,000 clones, 75% to 90% of them singletons, with less than 0.6% in the top ten. Source: CD4+ or CD8+ T cells sorted from blood, taken in a trial of the OX40 agonist ivuxolimab. The receptor source for this set is an adult with an advanced solid tumor such as melanoma, head and neck, liver or kidney cancer.

The chain recombines TRBV4-1 with TRBJ1-1; 7 bases are shared with TRBD1. The germline V gene has CDR1 MGHRA and CDR2 YSYEKL. Trimming at V came to 4 bases and at J to 0 bases, leaving 11 bases not matched to a gene. The CDR3 has 17 amino acids. CDR3: CASSPPWKTGLNTEAFF. Written as DNA, the CDR3 is TGCGCCAGCAGCCCTCCATGGAAGACAGGGCTGAACACTGAAGCTTTCTTT.

The rearrangement uses TRBV18 and TRBJ1-4, with D possibly being TRBD1 (5 bases). This CDR3 region has 15 residues. The germline V gene has CDR1 KGHSH and CDR2 LQKENI. V lost 3 bases, J lost 4 bases, and 12 bases lay in between. The CDR3 region has the DNA TGTGCCAGCTCACCCACGGGGGGGAGTAATGAAAAACTGTTTTTT. Translating gives CASSPTGGSNEKLFF.

The chain is built from TRBV5-1 and TRBJ2-7; 8 nucleotides line up with TRBD2. This CDR3 has 16 amino acids. The trim removed 0 bases at V and 3 bases at J, leaving 8 bases unmatched. Germline lookup yields CDR1 SGHRS and CDR2 YFSETQ. The CDR3 reads CASSLGVSGTLYEQYF. CDR3 coding DNA: TGCGCCAGCAGCTTGGGTGTTAGCGGGACCCTCTACGAGCAGTACTTC. The whole variable domain, filled in from reference TRBV5-1 and TRBJ2-7, reads KAGVTQTPRYLIKTRGQQVTLSCSPISGHRSVSWYQQTPGQGLQFLFEYFSETQRNKGNFPGRFSGRQFSNSRSEMNVSTLELGDSALYLCASSLGVSGTLYEQYFGPGTRLTVT.

The chain's CDR3 is CASSQEVAGAGGNIQYF. The CDR3, as DNA: TGTGCCAGCAGCCAAGAAGTAGCGGGGGCCGGGGGAAACATTCAGTACTTC. J is TRBJ2-4 and V is TRBV4-2; 9 bases match TRBD2. Germline V gives CDR1 LGHNA, CDR2 YNFKEQ. The CDR3 spans 17 residues. V was pared by 0 bases and J by 6 bases, with 9 bases of the junction left unmatched.

V is TRBV7-2 and J is TRBJ1-1; D remains unclear. The V gene's germline CDR1 is SGHTA and CDR2 FQGNSA. The CDR3 contains 13 residues. The germline V and J ends were trimmed by 1 base and 3 bases, with 6 bases remaining between them. CDR3 loop: CASSLGVDTEAFF. The DNA for the CDR3 is TGTGCCAGCAGCTTAGGGGTGGACACTGAAGCTTTCTTT.

V is TRBV11-3 and J is TRBJ2-1; the match to TRBD2 covers 8 bases. V shed 0 bases and J 7 bases; nucleotides not matched to a gene: 5. The CDR3 extends over 15 amino acids. Per germline, CDR1 SGHNT and CDR2 YENEEA. The CDR3 coding sequence is TGTGCCAGCAGCTTAGAAAGCGGGAGAAGTAATGAGCAGTTCTTC. Its translation is CASSLESGRSNEQFF.

The chain joins TRBV25-1 to TRBJ2-7; D is uncertain. The CDR3 runs 14 residues. From germline, CDR1 is MGHDK and CDR2 SYGVNS. V dropped 1 base and J dropped 6 bases, with 13 bases sitting between them. DNA for the CDR3: TGTGCCAGCAGTGAATCTGGATATGTACGCGAGCAGTACTTC. This gives the protein CASSESGYVREQYF.

This clone was recorded once. The chain uses TRBV18 and TRBJ2-7; 8 bases match TRBD1. In germline, CDR1 is KGHSH, CDR2 LQKENI. There are 14 residues in the CDR3. The J segment lost 5 bases and the V segment lost 2 bases, leaving 5 bases of the junction unmatched. The CDR3 loop reads CASSPRQGKNEQYF. CDR3 DNA: TGTGCCAGCTCACCAAGACAGGGGAAAAACGAGCAGTACTTC.

The chain recombines TRBV28 with TRBJ1-2; D uncertain. CDR1 is MDHEN and CDR2 is SYDVKM in the germline V gene. The CDR3 extends over 14 amino acids. With 8 bases removed from V and 13 bases from J, the gap between germline ends came to 26 bases. The CDR3, as DNA: TGTGCCAGCCTGGGGAGCGACGGCCTGGGCGCCGGCACCTTC. Residues: CASLGSDGLGAGTF.

This clone came up once. The rearrangement joins TRBV19 to TRBJ1-2; D may be TRBD1 (5 bases). This CDR3 has 12 amino acids. Germline loops: CDR1 LNHDA, CDR2 SQIVND (reference sequence). Trimming shortened V by 6 bases and J by 3 bases, and 8 bases separated the two germline ends. CDR3 in amino acids: CASRARDYGYTF. For the CDR3, the DNA is TGTGCCAGTAGGGCCAGGGACTATGGCTACACCTTC.

The J gene is TRBJ2-7, the V gene TRBV5-8; 9 bases are a match to TRBD1. Germline V gives CDR1 SGHTS, CDR2 YDEGEE. CDR3 length equals 15 residues. After removal of 4 bases from V and 2 bases from J, the junction contained 7 bases not matched to a gene. CDR3 residues: CASSTNRGLAYEQYF. The DNA of the CDR3 is TGTGCCAGCAGCACTAACAGGGGGCTAGCCTACGAGCAGTACTTC.

The rearrangement links TRBV6-5 to TRBJ1-1; TRBD1 might be the D (6 bases). This CDR3 comprises 14 residues. The germline V and J ends were trimmed by 4 bases and 1 base, with 10 bases remaining between them. Germline values: CDR1 MNHEY, CDR2 SVGAGI. The CDR3: CASSFSTGNTEAFF. In DNA, the CDR3 is TGTGCCAGCAGTTTCTCGACAGGGAACACTGAAGCTTTCTTT.

The chain uses TRBV7-9 and TRBJ2-2; D is unresolved. V lost 5 bases to trimming and J lost 0 bases, with 16 bases between them. The CDR3 loop spans 17 amino acids. Germline-derived CDR1 and CDR2 are SEHNR and FQNEAQ (reference sequence). In DNA form, the CDR3 reads TGTGCCAGCAGCCCTGCTTTGGCCCGCGCGAACACCGGGGAGCTGTTTTTT. It is translated as CASSPALARANTGELFF. The complete variable domain, with remaining parts taken from reference TRBV7-9 and TRBJ2-2, reads DTGVSQNPRHKITKRGQNVTFRCDPISEHNRLYWYRQTLGQGPEFLTYFQNEAQLEKSRLLSDRFSAERPKGSFSTLEIQRTEQGDSAMYLCASSPALARANTGELFFGEGSRLTVL.

This chain links TRBV7-8 with TRBJ2-7, with D hard to call. Germline lookup yields CDR1 SGHVS and CDR2 FQNEAQ. This CDR3 has 14 residues. The germline V and J ends were trimmed by 1 base and 3 bases, with 10 bases remaining between them. In DNA form, the CDR3 reads TGTGCCAGCAGCTTAGACACGGTGGTCTACGAGCAGTACTTC. This encodes CASSLDTVVYEQYF.

The chain is built from TRBV2 and TRBJ2-1; no reliable D call. CDR3 length equals 12 residues. Germline CDR1 SNHLY, CDR2 FYNNEI. Trimming left V 6 bases short and J 8 bases short, with 11 bases between. CDR3 residues: CASSPAWDEQFF. The DNA of the CDR3 is TGTGCCAGCAGCCCGGCGTGGGATGAGCAGTTCTTC.

The chain carries TRBV2 and TRBJ1-5; perhaps TRBD1 as D (5 bases). Germline V gene lookup returns CDR1 SNHLY and CDR2 FYNNEI. The length of the CDR3 is 15 residues. Trimming took 5 bases from V and 3 from J, leaving 14 bases between them. The CDR3 is CASSSSTGVNQPQHF. The CDR3 DNA follows: TGTGCCAGCAGTTCCTCGACGGGGGTCAATCAGCCCCAGCATTTT. Full variable domain (remainder filled in from reference TRBV2 and TRBJ1-5): EPEVTQTPSHQVTQMGQEVILRCVPISNHLYFYWYRQILGQKVEFLVSFYNNEISEKSEIFDDQFSVERPDGSNFTLKIRSTKLEDSAMYFCASSSSTGVNQPQHFGDGTRLSIL.

Turning to this clone: Other DNA sequences in the sample encode the same CDR3. The chain is built from TRBV18 and TRBJ2-2, with D hard to call. This CDR3 spans 14 amino acids. The ends were cut back, 3 bases at V and 1 base at J, with 6 bases in the middle. From germline, CDR1 is KGHSH and CDR2 LQKENI. The CDR3 here is CASSPSGNTGELFF. For the CDR3, the DNA is TGTGCCAGCTCACCTTCAGGGAACACCGGGGAGCTGTTTTTT. Full variable domain (outside the CDR3, taken from reference TRBV18 and TRBJ2-2): NAGVMQNPRHLVRRRGQEARLRCSPMKGHSHVYWYRQLPEEGLKFMVYLQKENIIDESGMPKERFSAEFPKEGPSILRIQQVVRGDSAAYFCASSPSGNTGELFFGEGSRLTVL.

V gene TRBV4-1 combines with J gene TRBJ2-1; 12 bases align to TRBD2. The trim removed 4 bases at V and 3 bases at J, leaving 4 bases unmatched. CDR1 MGHRA and CDR2 YSYEKL come from the germline V gene. The CDR3 is 16 residues long. CDR3: CASSPQTSGSYNEQFF. The CDR3 bases are TGCGCCAGCAGCCCCCAGACTAGCGGGAGCTACAATGAGCAGTTCTTC.

V is TRBV10-3 and J is TRBJ2-1, with D tentatively TRBD2 (5 bases). The CDR3 runs 16 residues. The germline CDR1 and CDR2 sequences are ENHRY and SYGVKD. With 0 bases removed from V and 4 bases from J, the gap between germline ends came to 13 bases. The CDR3 region is CAISESIRERYNEQFF. For the CDR3, the DNA is TGTGCCATCAGTGAGTCGATTCGGGAAAGATACAATGAGCAGTTCTTC.

This clone was observed a few times. The chain recombines TRBV6-5 with TRBJ1-2, with D possibly TRBD1 on 6 matching bases. Looked up from germline, CDR1 is MNHEY and CDR2 is SVGAGI. This CDR3 region has 15 residues. V was pared by 2 bases and J by 6 bases, with 16 bases between. CDR3 sequence (DNA): TGTGCCAGCAGTTACGGAGGGAAACAGGGTAATGGCTACACCTTC. Translated: CASSYGGKQGNGYTF.

The genes are TRBV19 and TRBJ1-1, with a possible D match to TRBD1 (5 bases). Germline assignment: CDR1 LNHDA and CDR2 SQIVND (reference sequence). This CDR3 is 14 amino acids long. V gave up 7 bases and J gave up 5 bases, with 17 bases separating them. CDR3 DNA sequence: TGTGCCAGTACGGGGCAGAAGGCCGGGACTGAAGCTTTCTTT. It yields the protein CASTGQKAGTEAFF.

This sequence joins TRBV5-4 and TRBJ2-3, with 9 bases matching TRBD2. This CDR3 spans 15 amino acids. The V gene's germline CDR1 is SGHNT and CDR2 YYREEE (reference sequence). With 1 base clipped from V and 5 bases from J, the junction kept 5 bases outside the gene matches. This chain's CDR3 is CASSLLLAGQDTQYF. The CDR3 DNA is TGTGCCAGCAGCTTGTTGCTAGCGGGACAAGATACGCAGTATTTT.

The rearrangement joins TRBV7-9 to TRBJ2-6; D possibly corresponds to TRBD1 (6 bases). V was clipped by 3 bases and J by 2 bases, with 8 bases between them. CDR1 is SEHNR, CDR2 FQNEAQ, per germline (reference sequence). The CDR3 loop spans 15 amino acids. The CDR3 protein is CASSFGGAGANVLTF. The CDR3 DNA sequence: TGTGCCAGCAGCTTTGGGGGCGCTGGGGCCAACGTCCTGACTTTC.

The J gene is TRBJ2-7, the V gene TRBV7-2; D uncertain. This CDR3 comprises 13 residues. Germline V gives CDR1 SGHTA, CDR2 FQGNSA. The V end lost 0 bases, the J end lost 3 bases, and 6 bases lay between the germline ends. The CDR3 protein is CASSLARHYEQYF. CDR3 DNA sequence: TGTGCCAGCAGCTTAGCGAGACACTACGAGCAGTACTTC. Looking up the rest from reference TRBV7-2 and TRBJ2-7 gives the full variable domain: GAGVSQSPSNKVTEKGKDVELRCDPISGHTALYWYRQSLGQGLEFLIYFQGNSAPDKSGLPSDRFSAERTGGSVSTLTIQRTQQEDSAVYLCASSLARHYEQYFGPGTRLTVT.